This T cell receptor beta chain was observed in a study of cytomegalovirus exposure and HLA in healthy donors. The study's findings and limits: Reports state that TCR beta sequences accurately predicted most subjects' HLA-A and HLA-B alleles. Confirmation in vitro established that a few CMV-associated chains were specific for CMV antigens.

As for this clone: Its antigen is unknown.

Primers included in the PCR were 60 Vbeta and 13 Jbeta primers. TCRdb's copy holds only in-frame clones and misses some; the assay was immunoSEQ multiplex PCR. The sample has 81,000 or so clones; around 62% are singletons. Per the germline V gene, CDR1 is SGHVS and CDR2 is FQNEAQ. The CDR3 spans 16 residues. The ends lost 1 base at V and 5 bases at J; junction bases unmatched: 9. This clonotype originated in a woman in her 30s in good health and CMV-seropositive. V gene TRBV7-8 combines with J gene TRBJ1-2; TRBD1 matches at 8 bases. Sequenced sample: PBMCs. The CDR3 DNA follows: TGTGCCAGCAGCTTAGGGTTGGGACAGGAGACTTATGGCTACACCTTC. The encoded protein is CASSLGLGQETYGYTF.